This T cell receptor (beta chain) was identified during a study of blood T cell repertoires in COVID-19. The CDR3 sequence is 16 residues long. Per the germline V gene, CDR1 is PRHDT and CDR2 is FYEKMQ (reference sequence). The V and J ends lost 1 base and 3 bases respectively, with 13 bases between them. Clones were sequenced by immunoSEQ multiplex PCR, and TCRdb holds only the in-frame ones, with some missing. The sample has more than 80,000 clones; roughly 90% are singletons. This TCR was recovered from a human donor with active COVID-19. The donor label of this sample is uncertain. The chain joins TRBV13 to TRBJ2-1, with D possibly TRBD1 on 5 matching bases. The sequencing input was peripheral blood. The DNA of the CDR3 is TGTGCCAGCAGCTTAGAGGGTGGGGCGTACTACAATGAGCAGTTCTTC. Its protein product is CASSLEGGAYYNEQFF.